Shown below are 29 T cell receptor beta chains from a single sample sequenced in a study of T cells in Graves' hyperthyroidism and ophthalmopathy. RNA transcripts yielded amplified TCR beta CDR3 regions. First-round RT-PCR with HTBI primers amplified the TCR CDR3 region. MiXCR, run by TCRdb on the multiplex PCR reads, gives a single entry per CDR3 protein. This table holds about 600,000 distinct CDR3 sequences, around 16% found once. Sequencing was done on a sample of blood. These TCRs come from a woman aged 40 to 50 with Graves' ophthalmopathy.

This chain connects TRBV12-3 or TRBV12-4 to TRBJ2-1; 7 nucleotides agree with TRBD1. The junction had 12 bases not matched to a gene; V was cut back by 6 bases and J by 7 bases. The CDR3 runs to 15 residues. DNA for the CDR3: TGTGCCAGCAGCCACAGGGGTCCTACAGGGAATGAGCAGTTCTTC. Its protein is CASSHRGPTGNEQFF.

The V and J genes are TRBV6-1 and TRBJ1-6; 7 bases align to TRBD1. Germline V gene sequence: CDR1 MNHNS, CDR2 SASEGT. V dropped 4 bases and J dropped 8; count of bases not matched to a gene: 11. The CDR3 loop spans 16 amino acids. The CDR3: CASSAVGGRGDSPLHF. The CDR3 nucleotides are TGTGCCAGCAGTGCAGTGGGTGGCAGGGGGGATTCACCCCTCCACTTT.

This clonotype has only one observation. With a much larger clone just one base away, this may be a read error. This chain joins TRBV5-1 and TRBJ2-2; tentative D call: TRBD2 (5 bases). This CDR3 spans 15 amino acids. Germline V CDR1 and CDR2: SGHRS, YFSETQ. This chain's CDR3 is CASSLAAVNTGKLFF. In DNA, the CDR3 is TGCGCCAGCAGCTTGGCAGCGGTGAACACCGGGAAGCTGTTTTTT.

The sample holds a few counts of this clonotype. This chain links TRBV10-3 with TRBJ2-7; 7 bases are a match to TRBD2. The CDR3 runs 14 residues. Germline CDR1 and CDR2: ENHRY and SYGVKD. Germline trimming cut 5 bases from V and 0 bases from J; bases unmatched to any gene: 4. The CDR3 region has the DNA TGTGCCATCAGTAGACTAGCCAGCTCCTACGAGCAGTACTTC. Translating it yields CAISRLASSYEQYF.

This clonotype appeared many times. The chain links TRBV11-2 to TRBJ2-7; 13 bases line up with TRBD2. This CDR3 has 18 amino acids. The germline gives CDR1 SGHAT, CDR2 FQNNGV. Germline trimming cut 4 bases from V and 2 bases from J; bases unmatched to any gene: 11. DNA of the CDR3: TGTGCCAGCAGCTCAGCTAGGACTAGCGGGAGTACCACCTACGAGCAGTACTTC. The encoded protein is CASSSARTSGSTTYEQYF.

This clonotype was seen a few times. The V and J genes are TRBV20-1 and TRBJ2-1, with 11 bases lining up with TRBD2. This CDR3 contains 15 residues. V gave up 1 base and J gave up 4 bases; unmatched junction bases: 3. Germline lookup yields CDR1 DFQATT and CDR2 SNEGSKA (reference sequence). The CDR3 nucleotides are TGCAGTGCTAGAGCGTTAGCGGGAGGGTACAATGAGCAGTTCTTC. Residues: CSARALAGGYNEQFF.

Here the CDR3 DNA reads TGTGCCAGCAGCCCGGGAGAGGTTTACAATGAGCAGTTCTTC. This encodes CASSPGEVYNEQFF. The chain uses TRBV2 and TRBJ2-1, with D maybe TRBD2 (6 bases). The CDR3 runs to 14 residues. Between the trimmed V and J ends, which lost 6 bases and 4 bases, there was a span of 13 bases. In germline, CDR1 is SNHLY, CDR2 FYNNEI.

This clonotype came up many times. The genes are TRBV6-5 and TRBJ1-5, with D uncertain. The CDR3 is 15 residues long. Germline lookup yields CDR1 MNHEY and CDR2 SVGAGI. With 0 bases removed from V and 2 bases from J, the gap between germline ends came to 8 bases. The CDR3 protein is CASSYSTGGNQPQHF. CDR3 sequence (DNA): TGTGCCAGCAGTTACTCGACCGGGGGCAATCAGCCCCAGCATTTT.

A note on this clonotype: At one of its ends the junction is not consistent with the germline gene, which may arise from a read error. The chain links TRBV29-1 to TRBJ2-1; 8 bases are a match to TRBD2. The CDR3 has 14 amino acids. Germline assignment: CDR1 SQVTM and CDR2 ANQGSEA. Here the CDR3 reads CSVASAGGNNGQFF. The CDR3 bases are TGCAGCGTCGCCTCCGCGGGGGGTAACAATGGGCAGTTCTTC.

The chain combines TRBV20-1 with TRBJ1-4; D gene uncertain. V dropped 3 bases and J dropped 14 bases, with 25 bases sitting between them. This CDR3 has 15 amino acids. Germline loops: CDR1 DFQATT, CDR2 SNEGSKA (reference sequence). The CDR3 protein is CSARPPDGIRGALFF. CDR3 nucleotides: TGCAGTGCTAGGCCCCCGGACGGGATTCGCGGCGCCCTGTTTTTT.

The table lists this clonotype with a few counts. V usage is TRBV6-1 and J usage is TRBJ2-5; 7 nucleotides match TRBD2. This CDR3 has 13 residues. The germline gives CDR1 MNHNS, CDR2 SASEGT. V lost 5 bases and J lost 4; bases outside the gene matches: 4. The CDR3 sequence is CASSWGEGETQYF. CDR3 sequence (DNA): TGTGCCAGCAGTTGGGGGGAGGGAGAGACCCAGTACTTC.

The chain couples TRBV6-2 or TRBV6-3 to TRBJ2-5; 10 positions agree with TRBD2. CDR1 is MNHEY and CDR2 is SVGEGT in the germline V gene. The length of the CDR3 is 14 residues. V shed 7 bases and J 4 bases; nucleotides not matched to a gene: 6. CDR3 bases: TGTGCCAGCAATCTAGCGGGAGTTGCAGAGACCCAGTACTTC. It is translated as CASNLAGVAETQYF.

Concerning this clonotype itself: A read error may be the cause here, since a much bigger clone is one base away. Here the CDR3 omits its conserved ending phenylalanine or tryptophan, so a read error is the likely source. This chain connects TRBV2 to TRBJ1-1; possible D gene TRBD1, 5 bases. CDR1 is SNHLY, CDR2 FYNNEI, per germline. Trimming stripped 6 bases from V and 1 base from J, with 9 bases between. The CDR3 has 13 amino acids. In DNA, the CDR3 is TGTGCCAGCAGGGGGGGGGGGAACACTGAAGCTTTCTCT. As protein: CASRGGGNTEAFS.

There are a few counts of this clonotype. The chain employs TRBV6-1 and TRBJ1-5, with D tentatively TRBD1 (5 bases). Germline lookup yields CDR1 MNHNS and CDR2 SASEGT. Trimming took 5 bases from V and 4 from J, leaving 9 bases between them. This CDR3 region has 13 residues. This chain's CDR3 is CASSTTVNQPQHF. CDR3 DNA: TGTGCCAGCAGTACGACAGTTAATCAGCCCCAGCATTTT.

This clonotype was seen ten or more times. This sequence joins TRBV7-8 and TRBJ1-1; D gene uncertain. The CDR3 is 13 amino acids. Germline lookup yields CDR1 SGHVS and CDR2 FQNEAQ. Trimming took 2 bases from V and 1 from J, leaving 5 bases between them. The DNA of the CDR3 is TGTGCCAGCAGCTTAAACAAGAACACTGAAGCTTTCTTT. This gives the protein CASSLNKNTEAFF.

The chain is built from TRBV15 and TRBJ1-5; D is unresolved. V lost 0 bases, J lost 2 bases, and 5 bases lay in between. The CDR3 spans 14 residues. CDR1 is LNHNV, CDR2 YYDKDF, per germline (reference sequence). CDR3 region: CATSRDLGNQPQHF. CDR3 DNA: TGTGCCACCAGCAGAGACTTGGGCAATCAGCCCCAGCATTTT.

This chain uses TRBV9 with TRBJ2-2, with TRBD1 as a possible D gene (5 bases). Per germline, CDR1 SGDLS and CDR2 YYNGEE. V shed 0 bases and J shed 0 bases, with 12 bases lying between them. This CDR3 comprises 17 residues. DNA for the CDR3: TGTGCCAGCAGCGTAGCTAGGACAACCGCGAACACCGGGGAGCTGTTTTTT. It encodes CASSVARTTANTGELFF.

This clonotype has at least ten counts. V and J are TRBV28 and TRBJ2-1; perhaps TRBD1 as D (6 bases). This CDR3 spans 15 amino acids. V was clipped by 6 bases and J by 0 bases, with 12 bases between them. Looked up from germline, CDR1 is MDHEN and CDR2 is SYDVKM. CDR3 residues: CASRFDRSSYNEQFF. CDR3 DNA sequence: TGTGCCAGCAGATTTGACAGGAGCTCCTACAATGAGCAGTTCTTC.

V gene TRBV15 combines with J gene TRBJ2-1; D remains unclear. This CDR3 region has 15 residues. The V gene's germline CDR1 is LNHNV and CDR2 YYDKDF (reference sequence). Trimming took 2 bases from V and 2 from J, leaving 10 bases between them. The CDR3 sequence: CATSRTLATYNEQFF. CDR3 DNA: TGTGCCACCAGCAGAACCTTGGCCACCTACAATGAGCAGTTCTTC.

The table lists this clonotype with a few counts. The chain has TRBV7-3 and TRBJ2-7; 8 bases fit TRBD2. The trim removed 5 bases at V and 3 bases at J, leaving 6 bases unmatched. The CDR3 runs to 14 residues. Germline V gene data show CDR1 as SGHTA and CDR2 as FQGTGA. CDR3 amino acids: CASSPQAGVYEQYF. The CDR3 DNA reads TGTGCCAGCAGCCCTCAAGCGGGAGTCTACGAGCAGTACTTC.

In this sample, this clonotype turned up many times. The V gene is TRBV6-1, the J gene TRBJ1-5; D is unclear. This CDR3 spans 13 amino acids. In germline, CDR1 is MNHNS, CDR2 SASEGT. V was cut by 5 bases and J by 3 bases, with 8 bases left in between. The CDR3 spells CASSTYPNQPQHF. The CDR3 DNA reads TGTGCCAGCAGTACCTACCCCAATCAGCCCCAGCATTTT.

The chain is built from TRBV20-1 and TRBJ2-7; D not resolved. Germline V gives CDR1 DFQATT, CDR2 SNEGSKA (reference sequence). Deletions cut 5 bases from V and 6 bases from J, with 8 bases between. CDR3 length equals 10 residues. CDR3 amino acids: CSAGDSEQYF. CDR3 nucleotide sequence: TGCAGTGCTGGGGATTCCGAGCAGTACTTC.

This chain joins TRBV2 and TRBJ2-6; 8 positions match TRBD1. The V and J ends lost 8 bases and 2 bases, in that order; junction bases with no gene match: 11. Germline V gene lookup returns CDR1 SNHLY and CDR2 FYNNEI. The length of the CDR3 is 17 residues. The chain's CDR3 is CASEDRVAKTGANVLTF. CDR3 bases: TGTGCCAGCGAGGACAGGGTAGCAAAAACTGGGGCCAACGTCCTGACTTTC.

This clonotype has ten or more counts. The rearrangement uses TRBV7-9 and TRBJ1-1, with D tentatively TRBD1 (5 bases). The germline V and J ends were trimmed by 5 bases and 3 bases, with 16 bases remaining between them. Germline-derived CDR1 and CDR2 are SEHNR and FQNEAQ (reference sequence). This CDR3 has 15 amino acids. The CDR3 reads CASSPPVWGHTEAFF. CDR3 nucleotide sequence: TGTGCCAGCAGCCCCCCCGTTTGGGGCCACACTGAAGCTTTCTTT.

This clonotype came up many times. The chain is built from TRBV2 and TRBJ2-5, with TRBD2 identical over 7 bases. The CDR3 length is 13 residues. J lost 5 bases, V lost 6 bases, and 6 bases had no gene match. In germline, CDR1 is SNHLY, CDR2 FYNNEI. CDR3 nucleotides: TGTGCCAGCAGGGGGGGGAGCGGGGAGACCCAGTACTTC. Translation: CASRGGSGETQYF.

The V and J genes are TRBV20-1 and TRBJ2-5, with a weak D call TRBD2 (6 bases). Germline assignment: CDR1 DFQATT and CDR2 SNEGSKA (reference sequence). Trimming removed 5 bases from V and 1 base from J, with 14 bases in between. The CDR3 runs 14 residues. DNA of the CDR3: TGCAGTGCTTCGTCTCCGGGGGTCCAAGAGACCCAGTACTTC. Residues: CSASSPGVQETQYF.

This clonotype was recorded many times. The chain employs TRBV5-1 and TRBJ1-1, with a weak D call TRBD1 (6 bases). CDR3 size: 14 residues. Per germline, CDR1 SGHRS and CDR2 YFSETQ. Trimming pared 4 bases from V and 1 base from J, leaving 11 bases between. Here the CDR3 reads CASSAWTANTEAFF. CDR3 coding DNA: TGCGCCAGCAGCGCCTGGACAGCGAACACTGAAGCTTTCTTT.

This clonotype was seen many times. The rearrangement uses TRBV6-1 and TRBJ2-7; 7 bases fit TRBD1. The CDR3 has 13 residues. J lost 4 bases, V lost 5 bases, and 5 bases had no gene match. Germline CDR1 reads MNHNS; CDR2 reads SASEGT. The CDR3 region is CASSNPQGYEQYF. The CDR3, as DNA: TGTGCCAGCAGTAACCCACAGGGGTACGAGCAGTACTTC.

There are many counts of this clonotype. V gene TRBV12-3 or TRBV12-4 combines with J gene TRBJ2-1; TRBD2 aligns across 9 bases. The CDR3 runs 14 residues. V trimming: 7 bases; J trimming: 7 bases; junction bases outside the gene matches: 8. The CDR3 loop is CASTSGTSLNEQFF. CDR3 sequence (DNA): TGTGCCAGCACCTCCGGGACTAGCCTAAATGAGCAGTTCTTC.